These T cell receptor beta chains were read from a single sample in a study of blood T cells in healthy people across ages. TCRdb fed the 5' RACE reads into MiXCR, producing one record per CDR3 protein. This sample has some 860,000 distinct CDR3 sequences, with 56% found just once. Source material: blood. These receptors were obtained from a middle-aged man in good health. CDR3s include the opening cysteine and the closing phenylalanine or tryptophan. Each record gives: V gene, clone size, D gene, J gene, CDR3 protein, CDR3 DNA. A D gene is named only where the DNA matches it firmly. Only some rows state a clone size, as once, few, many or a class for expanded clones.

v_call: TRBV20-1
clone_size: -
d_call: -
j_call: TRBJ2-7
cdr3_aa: CSVSGRSYEQYF
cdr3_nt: TGCAGTGTTTCCGGGCGCTCCTACGAGCAGTACTTC

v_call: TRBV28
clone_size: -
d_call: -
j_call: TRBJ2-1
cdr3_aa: CASGGSYNEQFF
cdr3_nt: TGTGCCAGCGGGGGGTCCTACAATGAGCAGTTCTTC

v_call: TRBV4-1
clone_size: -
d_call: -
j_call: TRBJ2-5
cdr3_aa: CASSSRASYAQYF
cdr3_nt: TGCGCCAGCAGCTCTCGGGCCTCCTACGCGCAGTACTTC

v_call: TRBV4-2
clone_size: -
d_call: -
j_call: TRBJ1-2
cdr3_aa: CASSQDSQTYGYTF
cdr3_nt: TGTGCCAGCAGCCAAGATTCACAAACCTATGGCTACACCTTC

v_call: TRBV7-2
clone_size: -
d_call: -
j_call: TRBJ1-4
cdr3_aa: CASSLADGGDEKLFF
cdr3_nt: TGTGCCAGCAGCTTAGCGGACGGGGGCGACGAAAAACTGTTTTTT

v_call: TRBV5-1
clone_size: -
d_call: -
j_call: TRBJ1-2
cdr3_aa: CASSLAQGRGYGYTF
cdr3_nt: TGCGCCAGCAGCTTGGCGCAGGGTAGGGGCTATGGCTACACCTTC

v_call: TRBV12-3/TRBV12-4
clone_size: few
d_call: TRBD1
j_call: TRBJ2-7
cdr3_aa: CASSIRGPGWGEQYF
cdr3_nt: TGTGCCAGCAGCATTAGGGGGCCCGGCTGGGGGGAGCAGTACTTC

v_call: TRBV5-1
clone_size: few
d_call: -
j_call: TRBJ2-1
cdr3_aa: CASSLSPSGFYNEQFF
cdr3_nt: TGCGCCAGCAGCTTAAGCCCCAGTGGATTCTACAATGAGCAGTTCTTC

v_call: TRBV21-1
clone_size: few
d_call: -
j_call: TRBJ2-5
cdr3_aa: CASSKAQGRETQYF
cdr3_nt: TGTGCCAGCAGCAAAGCCCAAGGGCGGGAGACCCAGTACTTC

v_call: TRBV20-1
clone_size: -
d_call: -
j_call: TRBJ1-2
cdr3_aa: CSASIEAYGYTF
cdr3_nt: TGCAGTGCTAGTATTGAGGCCTATGGCTACACCTTC

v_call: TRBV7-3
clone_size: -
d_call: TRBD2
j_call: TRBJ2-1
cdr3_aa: CASGASGGANEQFF
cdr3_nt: TGTGCCAGCGGGGCTAGCGGGGGAGCCAATGAGCAGTTCTTC

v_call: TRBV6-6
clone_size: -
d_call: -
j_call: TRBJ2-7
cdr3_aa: CASRRGLDGYEQYF
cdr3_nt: TGTGCCAGCAGGCGGGGGCTCGATGGCTACGAGCAGTACTTC

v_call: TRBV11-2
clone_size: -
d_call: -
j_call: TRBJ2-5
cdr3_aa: CACSLRILTQETQYF
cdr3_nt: TGTGCCTGCAGCTTACGAATCCTTACGCAAGAGACCCAGTACTTC

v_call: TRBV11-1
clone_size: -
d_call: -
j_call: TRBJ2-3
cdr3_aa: CASSGQFTSLDTQYF
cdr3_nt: TGTGCCAGCAGCGGACAGTTCACCTCCTTAGATACGCAGTATTTT

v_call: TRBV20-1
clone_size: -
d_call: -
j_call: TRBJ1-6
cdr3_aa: CSARRGGPINSPLHF
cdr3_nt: TGCAGTGCTAGACGAGGAGGGCCAATCAATTCACCCCTCCACTTT

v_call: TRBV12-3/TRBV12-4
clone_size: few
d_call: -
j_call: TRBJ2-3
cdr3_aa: CASSLERLYTDTQYF
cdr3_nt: TGTGCCAGCAGCCTCGAGCGGCTCTACACAGATACGCAGTATTTT

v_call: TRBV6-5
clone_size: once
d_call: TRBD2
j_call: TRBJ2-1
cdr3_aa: CASGGAGVGSYNEQFF
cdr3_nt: TGTGCCAGTGGGGGAGCGGGAGTTGGCTCCTACAATGAGCAGTTCTTC

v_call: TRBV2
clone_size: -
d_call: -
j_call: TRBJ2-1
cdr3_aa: CASTPDSYNEQFF
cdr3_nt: TGTGCCAGCACTCCAGACAGTTACAATGAGCAGTTCTTC

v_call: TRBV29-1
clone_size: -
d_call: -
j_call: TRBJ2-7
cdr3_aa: CSVAPIRSYEQYF
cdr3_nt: TGCAGCGTTGCCCCGATTAGATCCTACGAGCAGTACTTC

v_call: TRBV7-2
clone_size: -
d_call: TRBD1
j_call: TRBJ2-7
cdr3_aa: CASSSQHRAGGPYNEQYF
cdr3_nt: TGTGCCAGCAGCTCCCAACACAGGGCAGGGGGCCCCTACAATGAGCAGTACTTC

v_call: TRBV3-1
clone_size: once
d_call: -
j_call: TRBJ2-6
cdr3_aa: CASSQGELSGANVLTF
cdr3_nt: TGTGCCAGCAGCCAAGGAGAGCTCTCTGGGGCCAACGTCCTGACTTTC

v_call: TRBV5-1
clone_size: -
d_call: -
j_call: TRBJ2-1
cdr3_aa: CASSQLAPNDNEQFF
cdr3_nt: TGCGCCAGCAGCCAGCTGGCACCTAACGACAATGAGCAGTTCTTC

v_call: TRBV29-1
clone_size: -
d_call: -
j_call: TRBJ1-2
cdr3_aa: CSVEDEGDTYGYTF
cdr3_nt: TGCAGCGTTGAAGATGAGGGGGATACCTATGGCTACACCTTC

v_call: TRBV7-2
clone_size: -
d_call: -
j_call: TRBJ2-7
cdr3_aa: CASSPGPHSYEQYF
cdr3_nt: TGTGCCAGCAGCCCAGGGCCCCACTCCTACGAGCAGTACTTC

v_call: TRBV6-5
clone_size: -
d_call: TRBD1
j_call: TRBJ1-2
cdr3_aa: CASSPWTGKGYGYTF
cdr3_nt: TGTGCCAGCAGTCCCTGGACAGGGAAGGGCTATGGCTACACCTTC

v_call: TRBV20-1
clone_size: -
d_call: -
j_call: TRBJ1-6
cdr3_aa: CSAEFGAGRYSPLHF
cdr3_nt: TGCAGTGCCGAGTTCGGGGCAGGGAGGTATTCACCCCTCCACTTT

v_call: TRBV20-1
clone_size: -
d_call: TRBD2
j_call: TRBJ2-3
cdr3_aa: CSASSEKLAEGRDTQYF
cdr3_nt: TGCAGTGCTAGTTCGGAGAAGCTAGCGGAGGGGAGGGATACGCAGTATTTT

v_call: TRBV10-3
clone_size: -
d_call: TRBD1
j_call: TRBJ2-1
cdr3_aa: CAISDPDRGRENEQFF
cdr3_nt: TGTGCCATCAGTGACCCAGACAGGGGCAGGGAAAATGAGCAGTTCTTC

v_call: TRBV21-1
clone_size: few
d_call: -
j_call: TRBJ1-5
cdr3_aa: CASSKGVRRQGGNQPQHF
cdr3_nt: TGTGCCAGCAGCAAAGGGGTGAGGAGACAGGGTGGCAATCAGCCCCAGCATTTT

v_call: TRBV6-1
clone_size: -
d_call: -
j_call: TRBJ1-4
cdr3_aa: CASSDWDEKLFF
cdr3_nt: TGTGCCAGCAGTGACTGGGACGAAAAACTGTTTTTT

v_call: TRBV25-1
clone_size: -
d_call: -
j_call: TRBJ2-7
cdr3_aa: CASSVDGVYNEQYF
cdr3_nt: TGTGCCAGCAGTGTTGACGGTGTCTACAATGAGCAGTACTTC

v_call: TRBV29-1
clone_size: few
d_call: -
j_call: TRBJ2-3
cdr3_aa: CSVEAGGDGTDTQYF
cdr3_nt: TGCAGCGTTGAAGCCGGCGGAGATGGCACAGATACGCAGTATTTT

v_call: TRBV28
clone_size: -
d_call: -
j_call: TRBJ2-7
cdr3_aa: CASSLSGDHEQYF
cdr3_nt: TGTGCCAGCAGTTTATCAGGGGACCACGAGCAGTACTTC

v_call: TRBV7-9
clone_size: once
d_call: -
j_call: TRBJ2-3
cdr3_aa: CASSKRDSGNTQYF
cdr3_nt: TGTGCCAGCAGCAAGCGGGACAGTGGAAATACGCAGTATTTT

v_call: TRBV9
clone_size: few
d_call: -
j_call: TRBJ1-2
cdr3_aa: CASSVGTGGYTF
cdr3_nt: TGTGCCAGCAGCGTTGGGACCGGAGGCTACACCTTC

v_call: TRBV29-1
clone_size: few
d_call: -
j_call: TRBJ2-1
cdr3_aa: CSVGQTGRDEQFF
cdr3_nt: TGCAGCGTGGGGCAGACAGGGAGGGATGAGCAGTTCTTC

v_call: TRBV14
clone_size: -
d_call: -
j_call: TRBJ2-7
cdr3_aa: CASSQDRRAYNEQYF
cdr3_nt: TGTGCCAGCAGCCAAGATCGCAGGGCCTACAATGAGCAGTACTTC

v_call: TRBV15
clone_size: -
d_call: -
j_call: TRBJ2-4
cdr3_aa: CATSLGGLAKNIQYF
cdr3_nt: TGTGCCACCAGTCTGGGCGGCTTAGCCAAAAACATTCAGTACTTC

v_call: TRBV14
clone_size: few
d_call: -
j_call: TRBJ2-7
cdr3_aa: CASNQVLDREQYF
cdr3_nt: TGTGCCAGCAACCAAGTTCTGGACCGGGAGCAGTACTTC

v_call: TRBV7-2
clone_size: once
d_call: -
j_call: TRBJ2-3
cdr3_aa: CASRTPGADTQYF
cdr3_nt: TGTGCCAGCAGGACCCCGGGGGCAGATACGCAGTATTTT

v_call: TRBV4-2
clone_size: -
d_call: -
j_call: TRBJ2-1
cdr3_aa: CASSQGDSSYNEQFF
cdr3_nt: TGTGCCAGCAGCCAAGGCGACAGTTCCTACAATGAGCAGTTCTTC

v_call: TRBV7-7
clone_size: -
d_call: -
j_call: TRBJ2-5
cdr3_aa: CASSPGWALGETQYF
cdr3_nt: TGTGCCAGCAGCCCAGGGTGGGCCCTAGGCGAGACCCAGTACTTC

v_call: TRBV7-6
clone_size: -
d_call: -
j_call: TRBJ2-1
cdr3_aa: CASSLDLSGANEQFF
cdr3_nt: TGTGCCAGCAGCTTAGATTTATCAGGGGCGAATGAGCAGTTCTTC

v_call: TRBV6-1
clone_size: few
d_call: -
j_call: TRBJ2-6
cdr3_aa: CASSEWQSGANVLTF
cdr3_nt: TGTGCCAGCAGTGAATGGCAGTCTGGGGCCAACGTCCTGACTTTC

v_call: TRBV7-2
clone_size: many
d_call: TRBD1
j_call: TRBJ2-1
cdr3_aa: CASRDKGGTHYNEQFF
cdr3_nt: TGTGCCAGCAGGGATAAAGGGGGCACACATTACAATGAGCAGTTCTTC

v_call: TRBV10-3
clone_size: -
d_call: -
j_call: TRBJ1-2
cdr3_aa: CAISPGLTIGYTF
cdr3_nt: TGTGCCATCAGTCCGGGACTGACGATTGGCTACACCTTC

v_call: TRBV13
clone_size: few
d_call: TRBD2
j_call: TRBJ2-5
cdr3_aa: CASSFRLAGGLFEETQYF
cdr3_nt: TGTGCCAGCAGCTTCCGACTAGCGGGGGGGCTATTCGAAGAGACCCAGTACTTC

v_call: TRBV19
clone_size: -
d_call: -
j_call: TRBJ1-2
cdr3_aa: CASARGGDNYGYTF
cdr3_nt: TGTGCCAGTGCTAGGGGCGGCGACAACTATGGCTACACCTTC

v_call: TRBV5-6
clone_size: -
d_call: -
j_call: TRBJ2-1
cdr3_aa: CASSFPRSRGDEQFF
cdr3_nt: TGTGCCAGCAGCTTTCCCAGATCTCGAGGGGATGAGCAGTTCTTC

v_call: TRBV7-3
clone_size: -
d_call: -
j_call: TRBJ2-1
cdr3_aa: CASSHGGSWNEQFF
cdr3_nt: TGTGCCAGCAGCCACGGGGGCTCTTGGAATGAGCAGTTCTTC

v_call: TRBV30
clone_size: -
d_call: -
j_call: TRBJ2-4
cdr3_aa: CAWSGTRTYF
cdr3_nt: TGTGCCTGGAGCGGGACTCGCACGTACTTC

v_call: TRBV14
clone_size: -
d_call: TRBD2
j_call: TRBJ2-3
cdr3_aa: CAGSQHSGGLADTQYF
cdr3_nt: TGTGCCGGCAGCCAGCATAGCGGGGGACTCGCAGATACGCAGTATTTT

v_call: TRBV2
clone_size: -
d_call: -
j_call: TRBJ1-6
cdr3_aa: CATTRDNMWGSYNSPLHF
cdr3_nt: TGTGCCACGACCCGGGACAATATGTGGGGATCCTATAATTCACCCCTCCACTTT

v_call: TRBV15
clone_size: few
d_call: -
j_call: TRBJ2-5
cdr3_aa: CATGAIGPPETQYF
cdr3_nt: TGTGCCACAGGGGCGATTGGCCCTCCAGAGACCCAGTACTTC

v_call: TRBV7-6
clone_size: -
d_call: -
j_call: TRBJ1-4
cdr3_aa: CASSLGGAPSTNEKLFF
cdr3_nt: TGTGCCAGCAGCTTAGGGGGTGCCCCCTCAACTAATGAAAAACTGTTTTTT

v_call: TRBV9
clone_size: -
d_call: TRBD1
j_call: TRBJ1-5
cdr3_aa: CASSAYMNRGGGRGQPQHF
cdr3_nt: TGTGCCAGCAGCGCATATATGAACAGGGGCGGGGGGCGCGGTCAGCCCCAGCATTTT

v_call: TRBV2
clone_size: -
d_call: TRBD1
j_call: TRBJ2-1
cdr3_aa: CASSDPTGVRYNEQFF
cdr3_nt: TGTGCCAGCAGTGACCCGACAGGGGTTCGGTACAATGAGCAGTTCTTC

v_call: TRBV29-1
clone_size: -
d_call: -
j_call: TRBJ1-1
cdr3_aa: CSVENPGLNTEAFF
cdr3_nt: TGCAGCGTTGAAAACCCCGGTTTGAACACTGAAGCTTTCTTT

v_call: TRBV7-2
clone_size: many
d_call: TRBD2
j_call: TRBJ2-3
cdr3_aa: CASSVTSGRGSNTDTQYF
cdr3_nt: TGTGCCAGCAGCGTCACTAGCGGGAGGGGGAGTAACACAGATACGCAGTATTTT

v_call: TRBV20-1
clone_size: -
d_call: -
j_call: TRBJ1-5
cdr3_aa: CSAGDRNKPQHF
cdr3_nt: TGCAGTGCTGGTGATCGCAATAAGCCCCAGCATTTT